The 24 T cell receptor beta chains listed next were all sequenced from one sample in a study of CD8 T cells in Susac syndrome. An amount of RNA that ranged from 0.5 to 1 ug was reverse transcribed with random hexamers. TCRdb reprocessed the immunoSEQ multiplex PCR reads via MiXCR and lists one record per CDR3 protein. This table holds about 120,000 distinct CDR3 sequences, around 92% found once. The sequenced sample was CD4+ T cells from PBMCs. The origin of the receptors is a human donor with multiple sclerosis.

This chain connects TRBV9 to TRBJ1-5; a weak D match, TRBD1 (6 bases). The CDR3 loop spans 15 amino acids. Germline assignment: CDR1 SGDLS and CDR2 YYNGEE. V gave up 3 bases and J gave up 1 base, with 11 bases separating them. The CDR3 spells CASSATGMSNQPQHF. In nucleotides, the CDR3 is TGTGCCAGCAGCGCCACAGGGATGAGCAATCAGCCCCAGCATTTT.

The chain has TRBV7-2 and TRBJ2-5, with a weak D call TRBD1 (5 bases). Trimming cost V 2 bases and J 1 base, with 8 bases left between them. CDR1 is SGHTA and CDR2 is FQGNSA in the germline V gene. The CDR3 loop spans 14 amino acids. The CDR3 sequence: CASSLSRAQETQYF. In DNA, the CDR3 is TGTGCCAGCAGCTTAAGCAGGGCCCAAGAGACCCAGTACTTC.

This clonotype was observed a single time. The chain is built from TRBV12-3 or TRBV12-4 and TRBJ1-2, with unresolved D. V lost 5 bases and J lost 0, with 10 bases in between. The CDR3 is 14 residues long. The CDR3: CASSPRTANYGYTF. The CDR3 DNA reads TGTGCCAGCAGTCCCAGGACGGCTAACTATGGCTACACCTTC.

This chain connects TRBV6-1 to TRBJ2-5; 8 bases fit TRBD2. Per germline, CDR1 MNHNS and CDR2 SASEGT. After removal of 3 bases from V and 2 bases from J, the junction contained 5 bases not matched to a gene. The CDR3 runs 15 residues. In nucleotides, the CDR3 is TGTGCCAGCAGTGACCGGGGGGGAGAGCAAGAGACCCAGTACTTC. Translating it yields CASSDRGGEQETQYF.

The chain carries TRBV3-1 and TRBJ2-5; either TRBD1 or TRBD2 may supply D (5 bases each). Germline V CDR1 and CDR2: LGHDT, YNNKEL (reference sequence). This CDR3 has 13 amino acids. V was pared by 3 bases and J by 5 bases, with 10 bases between. The chain's CDR3 is CASSHTGQETQYF. The DNA for the CDR3 is TGTGCCAGCAGCCATACGGGGCAGGAGACCCAGTACTTC.

This clonotype has only one observation. The chain links TRBV5-1 to TRBJ1-3, with D possibly TRBD1 on 5 matching bases. Germline values: CDR1 SGHRS, CDR2 YFSETQ. The CDR3 loop spans 15 amino acids. V was trimmed by 0 bases and J by 8 bases, leaving 15 bases between them. The CDR3 DNA reads TGCGCCAGCAGCTTGGATCCAGGGATAGCGGACACCATATATTTT. Protein product: CASSLDPGIADTIYF.

This clonotype showed up just a few times. The chain combines TRBV6-5 with TRBJ2-7, with D possibly being TRBD2 (5 bases). Per the germline V gene, CDR1 is MNHEY and CDR2 is SVGAGI. The CDR3 is 15 amino acids. Trimming pared 2 bases from V and 7 bases from J, leaving 18 bases between. Here the CDR3 DNA reads TGTGCCAGCAGTTACGAGGGTGAATCCTTCTGGGAGCAGTACTTC. It codes for CASSYEGESFWEQYF.

This clonotype was seen once. The chain couples TRBV5-1 to TRBJ2-2; 9 nucleotides line up with TRBD2. Trimming cost V 4 bases and J 6 bases; bases outside gene matches: 7. The CDR3 runs to 15 residues. Germline values: CDR1 SGHRS, CDR2 YFSETQ. Written as DNA, the CDR3 is TGCGCCAGCAGCCCAAGCGGGGGGATCGCCGGGGAGCTGTTTTTT. It yields the protein CASSPSGGIAGELFF.

The chain carries TRBV2 and TRBJ1-6, with TRBD1 matching 7 bases. V dropped 7 bases and J dropped 10; count of bases not matched to a gene: 10. Per germline, CDR1 SNHLY and CDR2 FYNNEI. CDR3 length: 14 amino acids. The DNA for the CDR3 is TGTGCCAGCAAACCACAGGGGCTAGAATCACCCCTCCACTTT. Protein product: CASKPQGLESPLHF.

The chain links TRBV7-9 to TRBJ2-7; D is unresolved. Germline V gives CDR1 SEHNR, CDR2 FQNEAQ (reference sequence). The CDR3 loop spans 13 amino acids. V lost 3 bases to trimming and J lost 4 bases, with 10 bases between them. CDR3 protein: CASSFGDLYEQYF. The DNA of the CDR3 is TGTGCCAGCAGCTTTGGCGACCTTTACGAGCAGTACTTC.

This clonotype appeared a single time. V gene TRBV27 combines with J gene TRBJ1-2; TRBD1 agrees at 8 bases. The germline gives CDR1 MNHEY, CDR2 SMNVEV (reference sequence). Trimming at V came to 8 bases and at J to 3 bases, leaving 5 bases not matched to a gene. This CDR3 is built from 13 residues. The CDR3 reads CASAEDRDYGYTF. In DNA, the CDR3 is TGTGCCAGCGCCGAGGACAGGGACTATGGCTACACCTTC.

The chain has TRBV5-1 and TRBJ1-1; TRBD1 might be the D (5 bases). The CDR3 consists of 13 residues. Germline CDR1 reads SGHRS; CDR2 reads YFSETQ. V was clipped by 4 bases and J by 5 bases, with 12 bases between them. CDR3 sequence: CASSLGHRTEAFF. The DNA for the CDR3 is TGCGCCAGCAGCCTAGGACATAGGACTGAAGCTTTCTTT.

V is TRBV18 and J is TRBJ2-2; 9 bases line up with TRBD2. CDR3 size: 17 residues. Trimming removed 2 bases from V and 1 base from J; junction bases left unmatched: 5. Looked up from germline, CDR1 is KGHSH and CDR2 is LQKENI. DNA for the CDR3: TGTGCCAGCTCACCAGTTCAGCGGGGGGTGAACACCGGGGAGCTGTTTTTT. Amino acid sequence: CASSPVQRGVNTGELFF.

This sequence joins TRBV14 and TRBJ1-1; 7 bases fit TRBD1. There are 13 residues in the CDR3. V gave up 4 bases and J gave up 5 bases; unmatched junction bases: 4. Germline CDR1 reads SGHDN; CDR2 reads FVKESK. The CDR3 loop reads CASSRQGGTEAFF. The CDR3 DNA reads TGTGCCAGCAGCCGACAGGGAGGGACTGAAGCTTTCTTT.

As to this clonotype: The junction departs from germline at one end; a sequencing error may be responsible. The chain carries TRBV7-2 and TRBJ1-2; the D gene is possibly TRBD1 (6 bases). Germline V CDR1 and CDR2: SGHTA, FQGNSA. This CDR3 region has 16 residues. The CDR3 here is CASILDRTALNYGYTF. The CDR3, as DNA: TGTGCCAGCATCTTAGACAGGACAGCACTTAACTATGGCTACACCTTC.

The J gene is TRBJ2-2, the V gene TRBV27; D unclear. V was pared by 10 bases and J by 0 bases, with 15 bases between. The CDR3 covers 15 residues. Germline V CDR1 and CDR2: MNHEY, SMNVEV (reference sequence). CDR3 in DNA: TGTGCCACCACTACCCTCGTGGCGAACACCGGGGAGCTGTTTTTT. This sequence encodes CATTTLVANTGELFF.

V gene TRBV3-1 combines with J gene TRBJ1-2; D is unresolved. Germline CDR1 LGHDT, CDR2 YNNKEL (reference sequence). Trimming left V 0 bases short and J 6 bases short, with 14 bases between. This CDR3 contains 15 residues. In nucleotides, the CDR3 is TGTGCCAGCAGCCAAGAAGCAGAGACCTGGGATGGCTACACCTTC. It translates to CASSQEAETWDGYTF.

There are a few counts of this clonotype. This sequence joins TRBV12-3 or TRBV12-4 and TRBJ1-2; possibly TRBD1 for D (5 bases). V lost 0 bases to trimming and J lost 5 bases, with 10 bases between them. CDR3 size: 14 residues. CDR3 protein: CASSLAQGAYGYTF. As DNA, the CDR3 is TGTGCCAGCAGTTTAGCGCAGGGCGCTTATGGCTACACCTTC.

The chain recombines TRBV6-1 with TRBJ1-1, with a weak D call TRBD1 (5 bases). This CDR3 has 14 amino acids. Germline assignment: CDR1 MNHNS and CDR2 SASEGT. V was shortened by 8 bases and J by 2 bases, with 15 bases between the two germline ends. The CDR3 loop reads CASLRPGENTEAFF. The CDR3 DNA is TGTGCCAGCCTCCGTCCGGGGGAAAACACTGAAGCTTTCTTT.

The chain couples TRBV18 to TRBJ1-1; no firm D call. This CDR3 spans 14 amino acids. Trimming shortened V by 3 bases and J by 7 bases, and 15 bases separated the two germline ends. Germline assignment: CDR1 KGHSH and CDR2 LQKENI. In nucleotides, the CDR3 is TGTGCCAGCTCACCCGTCGGCGGGCGGAATGAAGCTTTCTTT. Its translation is CASSPVGGRNEAFF.

The chain carries TRBV5-1 and TRBJ1-5, with D maybe TRBD1 (5 bases). The germline V gene encodes CDR1 SGHRS and CDR2 YFSETQ. Trimming shortened V by 4 bases and J by 1 base, and 12 bases separated the two germline ends. The CDR3 consists of 15 residues. The CDR3 spells CASSLTGESNQPQHF. The CDR3 DNA follows: TGCGCCAGCAGCCTCACGGGGGAAAGCAATCAGCCCCAGCATTTT.

This rearrangement joins TRBV20-1 to TRBJ1-6, with D maybe TRBD1 (5 bases). The CDR3 is 14 amino acids. V lost 1 base to trimming and J lost 9 bases, with 13 bases between them. Germline V gene lookup returns CDR1 DFQATT and CDR2 SNEGSKA (reference sequence). Written as DNA, the CDR3 is TGCAGTGCTAGAGCTTCAGGGCGGAGTTCACCCCTCCACTTT. This codes for CSARASGRSSPLHF.

The rearrangement links TRBV4-2 to TRBJ2-6; D possibly uses TRBD1 or TRBD2 (5 bases each). The V end lost 0 bases, the J end lost 1 base, and 22 bases lay between the germline ends. The CDR3 runs 21 residues. CDR1 LGHNA and CDR2 YNFKEQ come from the germline V gene. The CDR3 is CASSQEVGVRGMTSGANVLTF. CDR3 bases: TGTGCCAGCAGCCAAGAGGTGGGGGTGCGAGGGATGACATCTGGGGCCAACGTCCTGACTTTC.

The rearrangement links TRBV4-3 to TRBJ2-5, with D possibly TRBD2 on 7 matching bases. Germline loops: CDR1 LGHNA, CDR2 YSLEER. Trimming stripped 0 bases from V and 5 bases from J, with 16 bases between. The CDR3 is 16 residues long. The CDR3 sequence: CASSQDHRGAGETQYF. CDR3 coding DNA: TGCGCCAGCAGCCAAGATCACCGGGGGGCGGGGGAGACCCAGTACTTC.